Only a few counts were recorded for the clone carrying this T cell receptor beta chain. Its target is unknown. Sorting that relied on CD45RO/CCR7/CD25/CD127/CD95/CD27 yielded CD4+ naive, central memory, regulatory and stem cell-like memory cells. The CDR3 is 14 amino acids. V lost 2 bases and J 4 bases, leaving 12 bases between the germline ends. Germline CDR1 and CDR2: SGHRS and YFSETQ. The authors reverse transcribed all of the isolated RNA, so sequencing captured expressed TCRB transcripts. Here immunoSEQ multiplex PCR was the method, and the copy in TCRdb shows in-frame clones only, minus some. This repertoire shows about 350,000 clones, about 20% found once; its top ten account for 0.044%. The sample originates from a study of beta chain features in type 1 diabetes. Study-level results: No resolution was reached here on whether HLA type influences TCRB rearrangement. Fewer junction insertions and more nucleotide deletions appeared in type 1 diabetes patients.

This TCR was recovered from a woman younger than 30 in good health. The rearrangement links TRBV5-1 to TRBJ1-2; D remains unclear. The specimen was naive CD4+ T cells from blood. Here the CDR3 reads CASSLGGGPYGYTF. The DNA for the CDR3 is TGCGCCAGCAGCTTAGGCGGAGGACCCTATGGCTACACCTTC.